This T cell receptor (delta chain) is from a study of γδ T cells in repeated Plasmodium falciparum infection. Bulk repertoires came from Vgamma9/Vdelta2+ or Vdelta2-negative gammadelta T cells flow-sorted from PBMC. Of note for this clone: A read error likely explains this, since a far larger clone differs by one base. Other DNA sequences in the sample encode the same CDR3.

This CDR3 comprises 13 residues. Germline V CDR1 and CDR2: TSWWSYY, QGS. Trimming removed 6 bases from V and 3 bases from J, with 11 bases in between. TCRdb re-called the multiplex PCR reads using CATT. The table includes around 50,000 delta-chain clones, more than 1.5% detected once. Sequenced input: gamma-delta T cells from blood. This receptor was identified in a pool of human donors (malaria-infected and uninfected, not separated). This chain joins TRDV1 and TRDJ1; D remains unclear. The CDR3 sequence: CALGEFPADKLIF. The DNA of the CDR3 is TGTGCTCTTGGAGAATTTCCGGCCGATAAACTCATCTTT.